The next 26 T cell receptor beta chains were all read from a single sample in a study of T cells after yellow fever vaccination. TCRdb used MiXCR to reprocess the 5' RACE reads, holding one entry per CDR3 protein. Of about 630,000 distinct CDR3 sequences in the sample, roughly an eighth are singletons; the top ten hold more than 12%. The source material was PBMCs, sampled on the day of the yellow fever booster vaccination. Receptor source: a man younger than 40 who received the YFV17D yellow fever vaccine.

The V and J genes are TRBV27 and TRBJ2-7, with a tentative D call TRBD2 (5 bases). CDR3 size: 16 residues. Deletions cut 5 bases from V and 3 bases from J, with 20 bases between. Germline values: CDR1 MNHEY, CDR2 SMNVEV (reference sequence). CDR3 sequence: CASSLLPGISGYEQYF. DNA for the CDR3: TGTGCCAGCAGTCTCTTGCCCGGGATATCTGGCTACGAGCAGTACTTC.

For this clonotype: Germline is not matched at one junction end, which may reflect a read error. The chain employs TRBV20-1 and TRBJ2-3; 12 bases are a match to TRBD2. Germline values: CDR1 DFQATT, CDR2 SNEGSKA (reference sequence). The CDR3 extends over 16 amino acids. The CDR3 sequence is CCAYSSGRANHDTQYF. DNA for the CDR3: TGCTGTGCCTATTCTAGCGGGAGGGCCAACCACGATACGCAGTATTTT.

This chain uses TRBV6-6 with TRBJ1-3; no clear D. The length of the CDR3 is 12 residues. Per germline, CDR1 MNHNY and CDR2 SVGAGI (reference sequence). With 6 bases removed from V and 3 bases from J, the gap between germline ends came to 6 bases. Here the CDR3 reads CASREYGNTIYF. Here the CDR3 DNA reads TGTGCCAGCAGGGAATATGGAAACACCATATATTTT.

This clonotype appeared a few times. The J gene is TRBJ2-7, the V gene TRBV21-1; TRBD1, as called in the table, went unchecked against the DNA. TRBV21-1 is annotated as a pseudogene. The CDR3 extends over 16 amino acids. CDR3 loop: CASSKDRGRLNYEQYF. DNA of the CDR3: TGTGCCAGCAGCAAGGACAGGGGAAGACTAAACTACGAGCAGTACTTC.

This clonotype was observed a few times. The rearrangement uses TRBV11-1 and TRBJ2-2; weak D call: TRBD1 (6 bases). In germline, CDR1 is SGHAT, CDR2 FQDESV (reference sequence). This CDR3 comprises 19 residues. V lost 0 bases and J lost 5, with 22 bases in between. CDR3 sequence reads: CASSLAKSLGHLKTGELFF. The CDR3 bases are TGTGCCAGCAGCTTAGCAAAGTCGTTGGGACACCTTAAGACCGGGGAGCTGTTTTTT.

J is TRBJ2-1 and V is TRBV24-1; 9 bases are a match to TRBD2. This CDR3 contains 16 residues. The germline CDR1 and CDR2 sequences are KGHDR and SFDVKD. V dropped 1 base and J dropped 4; count of bases not matched to a gene: 4. The CDR3 loop is CATSDFLAGQYNEQFF. CDR3 in DNA: TGTGCCACCAGTGATTTTCTAGCGGGACAGTACAATGAGCAGTTCTTC.

The V call is TRBV2, the J call TRBJ2-7; D call uncertain. Germline lookup yields CDR1 SNHLY and CDR2 FYNNEI. The CDR3 runs to 11 residues. Trimming took 7 bases from V and 6 from J, leaving 10 bases between them. The CDR3 nucleotides read TGTGCCAGCAAATTCGACGCCGAGCAGTACTTC. Amino acids: CASKFDAEQYF.

V gene TRBV10-2 combines with J gene TRBJ2-1; D may be TRBD2 (6 bases). V was pared by 2 bases and J by 8 bases, with 13 bases between. Germline V gene sequence: CDR1 WSHSY, CDR2 SAAADI. This CDR3 has 14 residues. The DNA for the CDR3 is TGCGCCAGCAGTGAGCCCCCCCGGGGGTATGAGCAGTTCTTC. Amino acids: CASSEPPRGYEQFF.

This clonotype was detected a few times. V usage is TRBV12-3 or TRBV12-4 and J usage is TRBJ1-6, with no clear D. Trimming stripped 5 bases from V and 10 bases from J, with 12 bases between. The CDR3 totals 13 residues. The CDR3 spells CASSPRLMSPLHF. CDR3 DNA: TGTGCCAGCAGTCCCCGTCTCATGTCACCCCTCCACTTT.

This clonotype appeared a few times. This chain joins TRBV6-5 and TRBJ2-5; D might be TRBD1 or TRBD2, each matching 5 bases. The CDR3 runs to 15 residues. Deletions cut 2 bases from V and 3 bases from J, with 13 bases between. Germline V CDR1 and CDR2: MNHEY, SVGAGI. CDR3 bases: TGTGCCAGCAGTTACCCCCCGGGGCGTAAAGAGACCCAGTACTTC. Amino acids: CASSYPPGRKETQYF.

V usage is TRBV4-3 and J usage is TRBJ1-2, with no clear D. The CDR3 covers 13 residues. Trimming pared 8 bases from V and 2 bases from J, leaving 12 bases between. In germline, CDR1 is LGHNA, CDR2 YSLEER. In DNA, the CDR3 is TGCGCCAGCGGGAGAGACACCAACTATGGCTACACCTTC. Translated, it gives CASGRDTNYGYTF.

The V call is TRBV5-1, the J call TRBJ2-5; no definite D call. The V gene's germline CDR1 is SGHRS and CDR2 YFSETQ. The CDR3 sequence is 14 residues long. V was trimmed by 2 bases and J by 0 bases, leaving 8 bases between them. CDR3 DNA: TGCGCCAGCAGCTTCCAGGTTAACCAAGAGACCCAGTACTTC. This encodes CASSFQVNQETQYF.

V gene TRBV20-1 combines with J gene TRBJ2-7; 10 bases match TRBD1. The CDR3 contains 14 residues. The ends lost 5 bases at V and 2 bases at J; junction bases unmatched: 6. Germline lookup yields CDR1 DFQATT and CDR2 SNEGSKA (reference sequence). CDR3 loop: CSAPPGQGTYEQYF. The CDR3 DNA reads as TGCAGTGCTCCGCCGGGACAGGGGACCTACGAGCAGTACTTC.

The genes are TRBV7-9 and TRBJ2-1; unclear D gene. V shed 5 bases and J shed 5 bases, with 10 bases lying between them. CDR1 is SEHNR, CDR2 FQNEAQ, per germline (reference sequence). The CDR3 totals 13 residues. The CDR3 protein is CASSKVTDNEQFF. The CDR3 nucleotides read TGTGCCAGCAGCAAGGTGACCGACAATGAGCAGTTCTTC. Supplemented by reference TRBV7-9 and TRBJ2-1, the full variable domain reads DTGVSQNPRHKITKRGQNVTFRCDPISEHNRLYWYRQTLGQGPEFLTYFQNEAQLEKSRLLSDRFSAERPKGSFSTLEIQRTEQGDSAMYLCASSKVTDNEQFFGPGTRLTVL.

V usage is TRBV5-4 and J usage is TRBJ2-1; unclear D gene. V lost 0 bases and J lost 6, with 10 bases in between. Germline CDR1 is SGHNT and CDR2 is YYREEE (reference sequence). The CDR3 sequence is 14 residues long. This CDR3 reads CASSLVVAPNEQFF. Written as DNA, the CDR3 is TGTGCCAGCAGCTTGGTTGTAGCCCCCAATGAGCAGTTCTTC. The complete variable domain, with remaining parts taken from reference TRBV5-4 and TRBJ2-1, reads ETGVTQSPTHLIKTRGQQVTLRCSSQSGHNTVSWYQQALGQGPQFIFQYYREEENGRGNFPPRFSGLQFPNYSSELNVNALELDDSALYLCASSLVVAPNEQFFGPGTRLTVL.

This clonotype appeared many times. The chain combines TRBV7-2 with TRBJ2-7; tentatively, D is TRBD2 (6 bases). V lost 3 bases and J 2 bases, leaving 14 bases between the germline ends. The CDR3 has 15 amino acids. Germline values: CDR1 SGHTA, CDR2 FQGNSA. The CDR3 DNA reads as TGTGCCAGCAGCTTGCAGGAGGGCCTTCCCTACGAGCAGTACTTC. Translating gives CASSLQEGLPYEQYF. Complete variable domain (other parts from reference TRBV7-2 and TRBJ2-7): GAGVSQSPSNKVTEKGKDVELRCDPISGHTALYWYRQSLGQGLEFLIYFQGNSAPDKSGLPSDRFSAERTGGSVSTLTIQRTQQEDSAVYLCASSLQEGLPYEQYFGPGTRLTVT.

Written as DNA, the CDR3 is TGTGCCAGCAGCCAAGCTTCCGCCGGGGAGCTGTTTTTT. Translating it yields CASSQASAGELFF. The chain uses TRBV3-1 and TRBJ2-2; no clear D gene. Germline CDR1 and CDR2: LGHDT and YNNKEL (reference sequence). The CDR3 is made up of 13 amino acids. Trimming left V 1 base short and J 6 bases short, with 6 bases between.

The chain combines TRBV27 with TRBJ2-4; 8 bases are a match to TRBD1. V lost 3 bases and J lost 1; bases outside the gene matches: 5. This CDR3 is 16 amino acids long. The germline V gene has CDR1 MNHEY and CDR2 SMNVEV (reference sequence). The CDR3 DNA is TGTGCCAGCAGTTTGGGGACAGGAATGGCCAAAAACATTCAGTACTTC. Translating gives CASSLGTGMAKNIQYF.

This clonotype was detected many times. The chain links TRBV7-2 to TRBJ2-7; 8 bases line up with TRBD1. The junction had 2 bases not matched to a gene; V was cut back by 5 bases and J by 2 bases. From germline, CDR1 is SGHTA and CDR2 FQGNSA. The CDR3 is 13 residues long. CDR3: CASSPQGAYEQYF. CDR3 DNA sequence: TGTGCCAGCAGCCCACAGGGGGCCTACGAGCAGTACTTC.

The genes are TRBV20-1 and TRBJ2-3, with TRBD2 matching over 9 bases. The CDR3 consists of 15 residues. J lost 1 base, V lost 0 bases, and 2 bases had no gene match. Germline loops: CDR1 DFQATT, CDR2 SNEGSKA (reference sequence). Written as DNA, the CDR3 is TGCAGTGCTAGAGATAGCGGGGGCGGCACAGATACGCAGTATTTT. As protein: CSARDSGGGTDTQYF.

J is TRBJ2-7 and V is TRBV12-3 or TRBV12-4; D might be TRBD1 or TRBD2, each matching 5 bases. V shed 5 bases and J shed 3 bases, with 17 bases lying between them. CDR3 size: 15 residues. The CDR3 region is CASSPSGRKDYEQYF. The CDR3 bases are TGTGCCAGCAGTCCCTCGGGACGGAAAGACTACGAGCAGTACTTC.

This clonotype came up a few times. The CDR3 DNA sequence: TGTGCCAGCAGTTCTTTGGGCGGGAGCTCCTACGAGCAGTACTTC. It yields the protein CASSSLGGSSYEQYF. The chain is built from TRBV6-5 and TRBJ2-7; TRBD2 agrees at 7 bases. Germline loops: CDR1 MNHEY, CDR2 SVGAGI. V was clipped by 4 bases and J by 0 bases; unmatched bases: 6. The CDR3 consists of 15 residues.

This clonotype has only a few counts. CDR3 nucleotide sequence: TGCGCCAGCAGCTTGGGAGGGCTTCTGAACGAGCAGTACTTC. This gives the protein CASSLGGLLNEQYF. This sequence joins TRBV5-1 and TRBJ2-7, with TRBD2 as a possible D gene (5 bases). Trimming removed 0 bases from V and 5 bases from J, with 12 bases in between. The CDR3 has 14 amino acids. The germline CDR1 and CDR2 sequences are SGHRS and YFSETQ.

This chain joins TRBV12-3 or TRBV12-4 and TRBJ2-3, with 8 bases aligning to TRBD2. With 4 bases clipped from V and 4 bases from J, the junction kept 7 bases outside the gene matches. CDR3 length: 15 residues. In DNA, the CDR3 is TGTGCCAGCAGTTCAAATAGCGGGACGGCAGATACGCAGTATTTT. This translates into CASSSNSGTADTQYF.

This clonotype showed up just a few times. The rearrangement uses TRBV20-1 and TRBJ2-7, with 8 bases matching TRBD2. CDR1 is DFQATT, CDR2 SNEGSKA, per germline (reference sequence). Trimming at V came to 1 base and at J to 0 bases, leaving 2 bases not matched to a gene. This CDR3 is built from 14 residues. The CDR3 reads CSARGLAISYEQYF. CDR3 coding DNA: TGCAGTGCTAGAGGACTAGCGATCTCCTACGAGCAGTACTTC.

The chain uses TRBV6-5 and TRBJ2-2; 8 bases fit TRBD1. Germline assignment: CDR1 MNHEY and CDR2 SVGAGI. There are 17 residues in the CDR3. V lost 4 bases to trimming and J lost 5 bases; unmatched junction nucleotides: 12. CDR3 DNA: TGTGCCAGCAGTTCCCCGCCAGGACAGGGCAATACCGGGGAGCTGTTTTTT. It is translated as CASSSPPGQGNTGELFF.